The clone carrying this T cell receptor (beta chain) was detected ten times or more. What it binds is unknown. TCRdb re-called the 5' RACE reads through MiXCR, storing one row per CDR3 protein. The repertoire holds about 55,000 distinct CDR3 sequences, with over 7.5% as singletons. Germline assignment: CDR1 SGHTA and CDR2 FQGNSA. V shed 5 bases and J 8 bases; nucleotides not matched to a gene: 6. The CDR3 totals 13 residues. The source of the sample is a study of T-cell memory formation after mild COVID-19. Looking at the study overall: Clusters of TCRs were largely donor specific.

Study results and caveats: Researchers report contracting CD4+ clones mostly in CM and EM, with CD8+ clones in EMRA.

The gene calls are TRBV7-2 and TRBJ1-2; TRBD1 matches 9 bases. The clonotype originates from a man aged 18 to 29 who had mild COVID-19 (a few samples of this study predate the infection). Cell type and time point are not known. Sequencing was done on a sample of PBMCs or a T cell subset sorted from them (not recorded which). The CDR3 DNA is TGTGCCAGCAGCGCTACAGGGGGCACAGGCTACACCTTC. Its protein product is CASSATGGTGYTF.